This TCR beta chain was profiled in a study of blood T cell repertoires in COVID-19. Study as a whole: Sources were T cells, B-cell-depleted T cells, or PBMCs; the material itself was cDNA or gDNA.

In the original processing: The assay estimated nucleated cells by amplifying reference gene primers. Some clones are missing from TCRdb's copy, which holds only in-frame ones; the method was immunoSEQ multiplex PCR. V and J calls and clone size are those listed in that table; D and trimming were worked out from the DNA. The repertoire consists of 150,000 to 200,000 clones, with about 82% occurring once and the leading ten covering 6.5%. The germline CDR1 and CDR2 sequences are SGHAT and FQNNGV. The length of the CDR3 is 14 residues. V dropped 6 bases and J dropped 10 bases, with 21 bases sitting between them.

The chain is built from TRBV11-2 and TRBJ1-1; a possible D gene is TRBD1 (5 bases). The clonotype was recovered from a man between 70 and 80 years old with active or convalescent COVID-19. The specimen sequenced was peripheral blood. CDR3 coding DNA: TGTGCCAGCAGACAAGAGAGCGGGGCGCGAGGAGCTTTCTTT. The encoded protein is CASRQESGARGAFF.